This T cell receptor (beta chain) was sequenced for a study of blood T cell repertoires in COVID-19. As originally analysed: Amplification with reference gene primers provided the estimates of nucleated cell counts. The protocol was immunoSEQ multiplex PCR, while the TCRdb copy is restricted to in-frame clones and leaves out a portion. V and J calls and clone size come straight from that table; D and trimming were deduced from the DNA. The table lists around 140,000 clones, 80% to 90% of them singletons, with roughly 13% in the top ten. A few counts support this clone. Germline V gene data show CDR1 as SGHNT and CDR2 as YYREEE (reference sequence). The CDR3 loop spans 15 amino acids. V lost 1 base to trimming and J lost 7 bases; unmatched junction nucleotides: 6.

This chain uses TRBV5-4 with TRBJ2-1; TRBD2 aligns across 9 bases. The sequencing sample was made of peripheral blood. The sequence was obtained from a man younger than 35 with COVID-19, enrolled during active disease. This chain's CDR3 is CASSLISGSWNEQFF. The CDR3 region has the DNA TGTGCCAGCAGCTTGATTAGCGGGAGCTGGAATGAGCAGTTCTTC.